The TCR beta chain under discussion was sequenced for a study of blood T cell repertoires in COVID-19. Turning to the study itself: The United States, Italy and Spain provided the acute and convalescent COVID-19 samples. T cells, B-cell-depleted T cells, or PBMCs provided the cDNA or gDNA that served as material.

The V gene lost 2 bases and the J gene lost 1 base, with 37 bases spanning the gap. The CDR3 runs to 24 residues. In the authors' methods: By means of reference gene primer amplification, nucleated cell counts were estimated. The method was immunoSEQ multiplex PCR; TCRdb's version includes in-frame clones alone and lacks a portion of them. From that table come the V and J calls and clone size; the DNA was used to work out D and trimming. The sample consists of about 120,000 clones, roughly four fifths of them appearing once. The sequence came from a human donor in a cohort sampled during active COVID-19. The chain couples TRBV23-1 to TRBJ2-3; perhaps TRBD1 as D (9 bases). TRBV23-1 is identified as an open reading frame with a role that is uncertain. The sample comprised peripheral blood. The CDR3 loop is CASSQLGDRVWLRREVSGTDTQYF. DNA of the CDR3: TGCGCCAGCAGTCAACTTGGGGACAGGGTCTGGTTAAGGCGGGAGGTTTCCGGCACAGATACGCAGTATTTT.